One sample yielded the 26 T cell receptor beta chains listed below, sequenced in a study of PD-1 blockade in classical Hodgkin lymphoma. Produced via immunoSEQ multiplex PCR; TCRdb's table is partial and in-frame only. This table has 100,000 or so clones, about nine tenths appearing once. The time point is: cycle 4 day 1 (C4D1), after five to seven weeks of nivolumab. Every one of the patients relapsed after autologous stem cell transplantation (brentuximab vedotin exposure was variable). Sequencing used peripheral blood mononuclear cells (PBMCs), obtained before the fourth cycle of nivolumab. The receptors were sampled from a human donor with classical Hodgkin lymphoma.

The chain carries TRBV6-6 and TRBJ2-7; TRBD2 matches 7 bases. The CDR3 spans 14 residues. Germline assignment: CDR1 MNHNY and CDR2 SVGAGI (reference sequence). V gave up 4 bases and J gave up 3 bases; unmatched junction bases: 6. The CDR3 region has the DNA TGTGCCAGCAGTTCCGGGACTATGGTCTACGAGCAGTACTTC. It encodes CASSSGTMVYEQYF.

This clone appeared once. This chain connects TRBV27 to TRBJ2-1; D not certain. Germline CDR1 is MNHEY and CDR2 is SMNVEV (reference sequence). With 3 bases removed from V and 6 bases from J, the gap between germline ends came to 15 bases. CDR3 length: 15 amino acids. In DNA form, the CDR3 reads TGTGCCAGCAGTTTTTTCCCGGTGGGTCCCAATGAGCAGTTCTTC. It encodes CASSFFPVGPNEQFF.

This clone was recorded once. This chain links TRBV5-1 with TRBJ2-1; 10 bases line up with TRBD2. The CDR3 is 15 amino acids. CDR1 is SGHRS, CDR2 YFSETQ, per germline. Losses at the gene ends were 4 bases for V and 4 bases for J; bases not matched to a gene: 5. CDR3 coding DNA: TGCGCCAGCAGCAGGACTAGCGGACCATACAATGAGCAGTTCTTC. Translation gives CASSRTSGPYNEQFF. The complete variable domain, with remaining parts taken from reference TRBV5-1 and TRBJ2-1, reads KAGVTQTPRYLIKTRGQQVTLSCSPISGHRSVSWYQQTPGQGLQFLFEYFSETQRNKGNFPGRFSGRQFSNSRSEMNVSTLELGDSALYLCASSRTSGPYNEQFFGPGTRLTVL.

The CDR3 loop reads CASSPVDITDTQYF. In nucleotides, the CDR3 is TGTGCCAGCTCACCAGTCGACATCACAGATACGCAGTATTTT. The rearrangement links TRBV18 to TRBJ2-3; D remains ambiguous. Germline-derived CDR1 and CDR2 are KGHSH and LQKENI. Trimming cost V 2 bases and J 2 bases, with 8 bases left between them. The CDR3 contains 14 residues.

V and J are TRBV19 and TRBJ1-2; D gene ambiguous. The germline CDR1 and CDR2 sequences are LNHDA and SQIVND (reference sequence). The CDR3 sequence is 13 residues long. V lost 6 bases and J lost 8, with 16 bases in between. CDR3 sequence: CASRPGPPRGYTF. In nucleotides, the CDR3 is TGTGCCAGTAGACCCGGTCCCCCTAGAGGCTACACCTTC.

The rearrangement uses TRBV28 and TRBJ1-5, with 7 bases matching TRBD1. Germline V gene data show CDR1 as MDHEN and CDR2 as SYDVKM. Trimming removed 11 bases from V and 6 bases from J; junction bases left unmatched: 10. The CDR3 consists of 13 residues. The DNA for the CDR3 is TGTGCCGGAACTTCAGGGGGGAGTCAGCCCCAGCATTTT. It translates to CAGTSGGSQPQHF.

The rearrangement uses TRBV7-3 and TRBJ2-1; 8 bases are a match to TRBD2. The germline gives CDR1 SGHTA, CDR2 FQGTGA. The CDR3 runs 18 residues. V shed 2 bases and J 3 bases; nucleotides not matched to a gene: 12. The CDR3 loop reads CASSLDSLAGLVYNEQFF. The CDR3 nucleotides read TGTGCCAGCAGCTTAGATTCCCTAGCGGGCCTCGTCTACAATGAGCAGTTCTTC.

Comment on this clone: The same CDR3 also results from other DNA sequences found in this sample. The chain employs TRBV5-1 and TRBJ2-5; 9 bases agree with TRBD2. Per the germline V gene, CDR1 is SGHRS and CDR2 is YFSETQ. The CDR3 covers 15 residues. V gave up 0 bases and J gave up 5 bases; unmatched junction bases: 5. CDR3 sequence reads: CASSLGLAVQETQYF. CDR3 in DNA: TGCGCCAGCAGCTTGGGACTAGCGGTTCAGGAGACCCAGTACTTC.

This clone came up once. The chain joins TRBV7-6 to TRBJ2-7, with D tentatively TRBD2 (6 bases). Trimming removed 4 bases from V and 4 bases from J, with 17 bases in between. CDR3 length: 15 amino acids. Looked up from germline, CDR1 is SGHVS and CDR2 is FNYEAQ. The CDR3 coding sequence is TGTGCCAGCAGCTCCTCCCTGGCGGGGACGTACGAGCAGTACTTC. Its protein product is CASSSSLAGTYEQYF.

This clone was recorded once. The V call is TRBV10-3, the J call TRBJ1-3; no clear D. The V gene lost 2 bases and the J gene lost 1 base, with 6 bases spanning the gap. The CDR3 has 14 amino acids. Germline lookup yields CDR1 ENHRY and CDR2 SYGVKD. The CDR3 loop reads CAISEGVSGNTIYF. CDR3 sequence (DNA): TGTGCCATCAGTGAGGGGGTTTCTGGAAACACCATATATTTT.

V usage is TRBV5-5 and J usage is TRBJ1-1; D is ambiguous. The CDR3 is made up of 14 amino acids. Germline V gene data show CDR1 as SGHKS and CDR2 as YYEKEE (reference sequence). Trimming pared 0 bases from V and 1 base from J, leaving 7 bases between. The CDR3 DNA reads TGTGCCAGCAGCTTGGGACCGTGGAACACTGAAGCTTTCTTT. As protein: CASSLGPWNTEAFF.

The chain uses TRBV6-4 and TRBJ2-1, with TRBD2 matching 10 bases. Germline V CDR1 and CDR2: MRHNA, SNTAGT. The CDR3 totals 15 residues. J lost 0 bases, V lost 6 bases, and 2 bases had no gene match. The DNA of the CDR3 is TGTGCCAGCAGCGCTAGCGGGGGCTCCTACAATGAGCAGTTCTTC. Translation: CASSASGGSYNEQFF.

The chain combines TRBV19 with TRBJ2-7; 9 bases agree with TRBD1. This CDR3 has 15 amino acids. The junction had 13 bases not matched to a gene; V was cut back by 7 bases and J by 6 bases. Germline V gene data show CDR1 as LNHDA and CDR2 as SQIVND (reference sequence). The CDR3 bases are TGTGCCAGTACAGGGTGGGGACAGGGACCCTCCGAGCAGTACTTC. This translates into CASTGWGQGPSEQYF.

The CDR3 coding sequence is TGTGCCAGCAGCTCGGCCGGGGACAGGGTCCACGAGCAGTACTTC. This codes for CASSSAGDRVHEQYF. The V call is TRBV5-5, the J call TRBJ2-7; TRBD1 matches at 9 bases. CDR3 size: 15 residues. J lost 5 bases, V lost 3 bases, and 9 bases had no gene match. Looked up from germline, CDR1 is SGHKS and CDR2 is YYEKEE (reference sequence).

The rearrangement links TRBV6-4 to TRBJ1-4; 10 nucleotides agree with TRBD1. V lost 3 bases, J lost 8 bases, and 9 bases stayed unmatched. The CDR3 spans 16 residues. Germline-derived CDR1 and CDR2 are MRHNA and SNTAGT. This chain's CDR3 is CASSDMGTGDVEKLFF. The CDR3 nucleotides are TGTGCCAGCAGTGATATGGGGACAGGGGACGTCGAAAAACTGTTTTTT.

A few counts support this clone. The chain uses TRBV5-1 and TRBJ1-6; 9 bases agree with TRBD1. V was clipped by 0 bases and J by 9 bases; unmatched bases: 4. Germline V gene sequence: CDR1 SGHRS, CDR2 YFSETQ. This CDR3 comprises 15 residues. This chain's CDR3 is CASSLGPDRGSPLHF. DNA of the CDR3: TGCGCCAGCAGCTTGGGACCGGACAGGGGTTCACCCCTCCACTTT.

This clone showed up just once. The rearrangement links TRBV7-7 to TRBJ2-5, with 7 positions matching TRBD2. V gave up 0 bases and J gave up 1 base; unmatched junction bases: 2. Germline V gives CDR1 SSHAT, CDR2 FNYEAQ (reference sequence). The CDR3 consists of 15 residues. The CDR3 is CASSLAGLGQETQYF. CDR3 nucleotide sequence: TGTGCCAGCAGCTTAGCCGGACTAGGCCAAGAGACCCAGTACTTC.

The chain recombines TRBV11-2 with TRBJ1-1, with D unclear. CDR1 is SGHAT, CDR2 FQNNGV, per germline. Trimming stripped 1 base from V and 4 bases from J, with 10 bases between. The length of the CDR3 is 14 residues. The CDR3 loop reads CASSLAGAGTEAFF. The DNA of the CDR3 is TGTGCCAGCAGCTTAGCGGGAGCGGGCACTGAAGCTTTCTTT.

The chain joins TRBV29-1 to TRBJ2-7; the D gene could be TRBD1 or TRBD2 (5 bases each). Germline CDR1 is SQVTM and CDR2 is ANQGSEA. V lost 0 bases, J lost 2 bases, and 11 bases lay in between. The CDR3 is 14 amino acids. CDR3 sequence (DNA): TGCAGCGTTGAAGAGCAAGGGACGGCCTACGAGCAGTACTTC. Amino acid sequence: CSVEEQGTAYEQYF.

The chain is built from TRBV4-1 and TRBJ1-5; D unclear. The V and J ends lost 0 bases and 7 bases respectively, with 13 bases between them. Germline V CDR1 and CDR2: MGHRA, YSYEKL. CDR3 length: 15 amino acids. In DNA form, the CDR3 reads TGCGCCAGCAGCCAAGATGCGGCAGCTTGGCAGCCCCAGCATTTT. This codes for CASSQDAAAWQPQHF.

This chain uses TRBV11-3 with TRBJ2-3; 8 bases are a match to TRBD2. Germline V lookup: CDR1 SGHNT, CDR2 YENEEA. The CDR3 consists of 14 residues. After removal of 6 bases from V and 5 bases from J, the junction contained 7 bases not matched to a gene. CDR3 protein: CASRGAGAGDTQYF. CDR3 DNA: TGTGCCAGCAGGGGAGCGGGGGCGGGAGATACGCAGTATTTT.

The chain has TRBV7-9 and TRBJ1-1, with no clear D. V lost 2 bases and J 1 base, leaving 8 bases between the germline ends. The germline CDR1 and CDR2 sequences are SEHNR and FQNEAQ (reference sequence). This CDR3 is 14 amino acids long. CDR3 sequence reads: CASSLLGGNTEAFF. The CDR3 DNA reads as TGTGCCAGCAGCTTACTTGGTGGGAACACTGAAGCTTTCTTT.

This chain connects TRBV2 to TRBJ2-6; no definite D call. V gave up 1 base and J gave up 1 base, with 8 bases separating them. The CDR3 covers 16 residues. CDR1 and CDR2 from the germline V gene are SNHLY and FYNNEI. CDR3 in amino acids: CASSEVIGSGANVLTF. The CDR3 bases are TGTGCCAGCAGTGAAGTGATCGGGTCTGGGGCCAACGTCCTGACTTTC. Full variable domain (outside the CDR3, taken from reference TRBV2 and TRBJ2-6): EPEVTQTPSHQVTQMGQEVILRCVPISNHLYFYWYRQILGQKVEFLVSFYNNEISEKSEIFDDQFSVERPDGSNFTLKIRSTKLEDSAMYFCASSEVIGSGANVLTFGAGSRLTVL.

The rearrangement uses TRBV28 and TRBJ2-5, with TRBD2 as a possible D gene (5 bases). Near its end, the DNA agrees better with TRBJ2-7, so the J call may be wrong. Germline values: CDR1 MDHEN, CDR2 SYDVKM. This CDR3 has 18 amino acids. This chain's CDR3 is CASSPLLRVQQVAYEQYF. The CDR3 nucleotides are TGTGCCAGCAGTCCCCTATTGAGGGTTCAGCAAGTCGCCTACGAGCAGTACTTC.

The genes are TRBV7-3 and TRBJ1-5, with a weak D call TRBD1 (6 bases). V lost 5 bases to trimming and J lost 6 bases, with 17 bases between them. From germline, CDR1 is SGHTA and CDR2 FQGTGA. The CDR3 spans 15 residues. The CDR3 sequence: CASSPRRTESQPQHF. CDR3 bases: TGTGCCAGCAGCCCGAGGCGGACAGAGTCTCAGCCCCAGCATTTT.

V and J are TRBV11-2 and TRBJ2-2; 8 bases match TRBD2. Germline CDR1 SGHAT, CDR2 FQNNGV. J lost 5 bases, V lost 3 bases, and 11 bases had no gene match. The CDR3 contains 17 residues. For the CDR3, the DNA is TGTGCCAGCAGCTTGGGGCCAACGGGGGGGCCAACCGGGGAGCTGTTTTTT. Translation gives CASSLGPTGGPTGELFF.